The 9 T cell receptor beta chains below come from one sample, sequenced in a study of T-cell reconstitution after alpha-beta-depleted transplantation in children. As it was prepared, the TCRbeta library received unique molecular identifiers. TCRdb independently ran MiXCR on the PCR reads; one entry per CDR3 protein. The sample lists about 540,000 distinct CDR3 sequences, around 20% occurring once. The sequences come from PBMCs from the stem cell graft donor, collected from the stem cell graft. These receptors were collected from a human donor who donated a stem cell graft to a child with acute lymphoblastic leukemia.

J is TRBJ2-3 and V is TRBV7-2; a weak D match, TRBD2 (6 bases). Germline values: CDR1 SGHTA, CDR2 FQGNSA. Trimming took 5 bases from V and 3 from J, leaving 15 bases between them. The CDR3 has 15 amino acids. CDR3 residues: CASSLRDFGTDTQYF. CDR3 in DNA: TGTGCCAGCAGCCTCCGGGACTTTGGGACAGATACGCAGTATTTT.

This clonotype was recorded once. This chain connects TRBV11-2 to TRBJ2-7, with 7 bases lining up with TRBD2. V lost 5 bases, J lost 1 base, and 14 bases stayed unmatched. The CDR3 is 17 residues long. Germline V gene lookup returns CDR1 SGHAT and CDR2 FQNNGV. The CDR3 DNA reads TGTGCCAGCAGCCCGCCTAGGGGTCGCGGGAGTTCCTACGAGCAGTACTTC. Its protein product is CASSPPRGRGSSYEQYF.

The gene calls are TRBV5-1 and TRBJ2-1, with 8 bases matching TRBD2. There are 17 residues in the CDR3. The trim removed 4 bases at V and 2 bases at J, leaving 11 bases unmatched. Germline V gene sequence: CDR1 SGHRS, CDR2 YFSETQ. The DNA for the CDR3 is TGCGCCAGCAGCCCGGAACTAGCGGTCCCCACCTACAATGAGCAGTTCTTC. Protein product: CASSPELAVPTYNEQFF.

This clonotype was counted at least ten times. CDR3 DNA sequence: TGCGCCAGCAGCTTGGGACTAGCGGATTTCTACGAGCAGTACTTC. The encoded protein is CASSLGLADFYEQYF. The chain has TRBV5-1 and TRBJ2-7; 9 nucleotides line up with TRBD2. The V gene end was trimmed by 0 bases and the J gene end by 3 bases; junction bases not matched to a gene: 4. Germline V gene lookup returns CDR1 SGHRS and CDR2 YFSETQ. The CDR3 runs 15 residues.

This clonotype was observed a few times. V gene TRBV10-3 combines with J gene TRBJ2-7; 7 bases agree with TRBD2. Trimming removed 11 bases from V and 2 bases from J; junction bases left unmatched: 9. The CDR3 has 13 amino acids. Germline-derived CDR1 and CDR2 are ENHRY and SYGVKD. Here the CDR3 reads CASGGRAAYEQYF. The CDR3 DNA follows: TGTGCCTCTGGCGGGAGAGCAGCCTACGAGCAGTACTTC.

CDR3 region: CASGFTTGPLSQETQYF. For the CDR3, the DNA is TGTGCTAGTGGTTTTACGACAGGGCCACTTTCACAAGAGACCCAGTACTTC. This rearrangement joins TRBV12-5 to TRBJ2-5; 7 bases fit TRBD1. The CDR3 has 17 residues. Trimming at V came to 3 bases and at J to 2 bases, leaving 12 bases not matched to a gene. Germline CDR1 is LGHNT and CDR2 is FRNRAP.

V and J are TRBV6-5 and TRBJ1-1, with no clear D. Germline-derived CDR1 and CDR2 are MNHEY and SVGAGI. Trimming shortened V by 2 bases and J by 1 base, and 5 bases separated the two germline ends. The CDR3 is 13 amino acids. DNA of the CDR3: TGTGCCAGCAGTTACCTGGGGAACACTGAAGCTTTCTTT. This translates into CASSYLGNTEAFF.

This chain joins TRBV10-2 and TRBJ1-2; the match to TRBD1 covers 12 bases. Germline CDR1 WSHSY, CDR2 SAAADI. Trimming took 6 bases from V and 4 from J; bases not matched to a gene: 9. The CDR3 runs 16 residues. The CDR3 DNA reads TGCGCCAGCAGGGGGGACAGGGGGCGTTCCGGCTATGGCTACACCTTC. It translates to CASRGDRGRSGYGYTF.

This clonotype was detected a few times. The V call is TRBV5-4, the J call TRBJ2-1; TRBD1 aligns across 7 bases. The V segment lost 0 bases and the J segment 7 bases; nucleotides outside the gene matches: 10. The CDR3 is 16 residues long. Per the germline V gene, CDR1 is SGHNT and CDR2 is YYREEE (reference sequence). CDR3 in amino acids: CASSLAPAGGKNEQFF. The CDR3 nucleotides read TGTGCCAGCAGCTTGGCCCCCGCAGGGGGTAAGAATGAGCAGTTCTTC.